The next 4 T cell receptor beta chains were all read from a single sample in a study of cytomegalovirus exposure and HLA in healthy donors. PCR primers comprised 60 Vbeta and 13 Jbeta primers. Method: immunoSEQ multiplex PCR; TCRdb's copy keeps in-frame clones and lacks some. The sample has 55,000 to 85,000 clones, approximately 80% seen once. Material for sequencing was PBMCs. The source of these receptors is a man aged 18 to 35 in good health and CMV-seropositive.

The J gene is TRBJ1-4, the V gene TRBV5-1; 8 bases fit TRBD1. The CDR3 runs to 14 residues. CDR1 SGHRS and CDR2 YFSETQ come from the germline V gene. With V trimmed by 4 bases and J by 8 bases, 7 bases remained unmatched. The CDR3 coding sequence is TGCGCCAGCAGCCCCGGACAGGGACGCGAAAAACTGTTTTTT. It is translated as CASSPGQGREKLFF.

V gene TRBV5-1 combines with J gene TRBJ2-5; 9 bases line up with TRBD2. Trimming cost V 4 bases and J 1 base; bases outside gene matches: 11. This CDR3 is 17 amino acids long. Germline V gene lookup returns CDR1 SGHRS and CDR2 YFSETQ. The CDR3 nucleotides read TGCGCCAGCAGCCCCACTGGGGCGGGAGGGCTCCAAGAGACCCAGTACTTC. Translating gives CASSPTGAGGLQETQYF.

V and J are TRBV2 and TRBJ2-3; 7 bases map to TRBD2. The CDR3 totals 14 residues. The junction had 4 bases not matched to a gene; V was cut back by 1 base and J by 6 bases. The germline V gene has CDR1 SNHLY and CDR2 FYNNEI. The CDR3 reads CASSEGLAEDTQYF. CDR3 bases: TGTGCCAGCAGTGAAGGACTAGCAGAGGATACGCAGTATTTT.

The gene calls are TRBV30 and TRBJ2-2, with 9 bases fitting TRBD1. The CDR3 consists of 17 residues. With V trimmed by 2 bases and J by 7 bases, 14 bases remained unmatched. CDR1 and CDR2 from the germline V gene are GTSNPN and SVGIG (reference sequence). The CDR3 reads CAWSNQPGQGRSGELFF. For the CDR3, the DNA is TGTGCCTGGAGTAACCAGCCGGGACAGGGAAGGAGCGGGGAGCTGTTTTTT.